Listed below are T cell receptor beta chains from one sample, sequenced in a study of cytomegalovirus exposure and HLA in healthy donors. TCRdb's copy holds only in-frame clones and misses some; the assay was immunoSEQ multiplex PCR. The table records 150,000 or so clones, about four fifths of them present only once. Sequenced: PBMCs. The receptors originated from a young woman in good health and CMV-seronegative. Both conserved end residues are trimmed from each CDR3.

CDR3 protein: ASSSRVSTEAF
J gene: TRBJ1-1
V gene: TRBV6-5

CDR3 protein: SSSSWTGMSTDTQY
J gene: TRBJ2-3
V gene: TRBV7-9

CDR3 protein: ASSRPRGGTGPTEAF
J gene: TRBJ1-1
V gene: TRBV19

CDR3 protein: ASSAFSGYEQY
J gene: TRBJ2-7
V gene: TRBV2

CDR3 protein: ASSQQTGDPYEQY
J gene: TRBJ2-7
V gene: TRBV14

CDR3 protein: ASSSSQKNTGELF
J gene: TRBJ2-2
V gene: TRBV11-3

CDR3 protein: AWSVISGSNPPDTQY
J gene: TRBJ2-3
V gene: TRBV30

CDR3 protein: ASTSKSGSRETQY
J gene: TRBJ2-5
V gene: TRBV6-6

CDR3 protein: ASILSGSSYNEQF
J gene: TRBJ2-1
V gene: TRBV28

CDR3 protein: ASSPDGGAHQPQH
J gene: TRBJ1-5
V gene: TRBV2

CDR3 protein: ASSPTQGGQPQH
J gene: TRBJ1-5
V gene: TRBV18

CDR3 protein: ASSYTRTGGNYEQY
J gene: TRBJ2-7
V gene: TRBV6-6

CDR3 protein: ASSQQGSGYGYT
J gene: TRBJ1-2
V gene: TRBV28

CDR3 protein: ASSFSRYNEQF
J gene: TRBJ2-1
V gene: TRBV27

CDR3 protein: ASSYRQNGYT
J gene: TRBJ1-2
V gene: TRBV7-9

CDR3 protein: ASSSLPGTSGFLTGELF
J gene: TRBJ2-2
V gene: TRBV27

CDR3 protein: ASSLLETPSSGANVLT
J gene: TRBJ2-6
V gene: TRBV28

CDR3 protein: ASSLRGGTDTQY
J gene: TRBJ2-3
V gene: TRBV5-6

CDR3 protein: ASSGPGQGSTEAF
J gene: TRBJ1-1
V gene: TRBV6-1